This TCR beta chain was sequenced in a study of T cell changes during pregnancy in multiple sclerosis. Generated by immunoSEQ multiplex PCR, the TCRdb table keeps only in-frame clones and is missing some. The data show about 87,000 clones, 90% to 95% seen once. Specimen: peripheral blood, collected in the third trimester of pregnancy. This clonotype was obtained from a female donor in good health, enrolled as a control in a pregnancy study.

This CDR3 reads CASSESTGLAGANEQFF. DNA for the CDR3: TGCGCCAGCAGTGAGTCGACGGGACTAGCGGGTGCGAATGAGCAGTTCTTC. The chain joins TRBV10-2 to TRBJ2-1; TRBD2 agrees at 12 bases. The CDR3 contains 17 residues. V was clipped by 0 bases and J by 7 bases; unmatched bases: 7. Germline V CDR1 and CDR2: WSHSY, SAAADI.